The next 21 T cell receptor beta chains were all read from a single sample in a study of memory CD4+ T cells and cytomegalovirus serostatus. The sort gate was single viable CD3+CD4+CD8-CD45RO+ cells for memory CD4+ T cells. The data were produced by immunoSEQ multiplex PCR, yet TCRdb's version contains in-frame clones alone and is incomplete. The data show about 56,000 clones, with about 80% seen just once and around 0.4% held by the top ten. The source material was memory CD4+ T cells from blood. Every receptor here comes from an adult in good health and CMV-seronegative.

V gene TRBV5-1 combines with J gene TRBJ1-6, with no clear D. Per the germline V gene, CDR1 is SGHRS and CDR2 is YFSETQ. This CDR3 region has 17 residues. V was cut by 0 bases and J by 9 bases, with 19 bases left in between. The CDR3 nucleotides read TGCGCCAGCAGCTTGGAATGGAGTGGGTTCTACCTTTCACCCCTCCACTTT. The encoded protein is CASSLEWSGFYLSPLHF. Using reference TRBV5-1 and TRBJ1-6 for the parts outside the CDR3, the full variable domain is KAGVTQTPRYLIKTRGQQVTLSCSPISGHRSVSWYQQTPGQGLQFLFEYFSETQRNKGNFPGRFSGRQFSNSRSEMNVSTLELGDSALYLCASSLEWSGFYLSPLHFGNGTRLTVT.

The J gene is TRBJ2-1, the V gene TRBV28, with 8 bases identical to TRBD2. Germline CDR1 and CDR2: MDHEN and SYDVKM. V trimming: 4 bases; J trimming: 5 bases; junction bases outside the gene matches: 7. This CDR3 has 15 residues. CDR3 DNA sequence: TGTGCCAGCAGTTCGCCGGGACTAGGACACAATGAGCAGTTCTTC. It yields the protein CASSSPGLGHNEQFF.

The chain has TRBV4-1 and TRBJ2-1; 7 positions agree with TRBD2. V dropped 0 bases and J dropped 8; count of bases not matched to a gene: 10. The CDR3 has 16 residues. Germline V CDR1 and CDR2: MGHRA, YSYEKL. CDR3 amino acids: CASSQDLNGGWYEQFF. The CDR3 DNA reads as TGCGCCAGCAGCCAAGATCTTAACGGGGGGTGGTATGAGCAGTTCTTC.

The rearrangement uses TRBV5-6 and TRBJ1-3; D is ambiguous. V lost 4 bases, J lost 0 bases, and 8 bases lay in between. Per germline, CDR1 SGHDT and CDR2 YYEEEE. The CDR3 covers 14 residues. CDR3 protein: CASSDRSSGNTIYF. CDR3 coding DNA: TGTGCCAGCAGCGACCGGAGCTCTGGAAACACCATATATTTT.

This rearrangement joins TRBV30 to TRBJ1-5, with 9 bases fitting TRBD1. The CDR3 runs 14 residues. V dropped 7 bases and J dropped 7; count of bases not matched to a gene: 11. The germline CDR1 and CDR2 sequences are GTSNPN and SVGIG (reference sequence). The CDR3 coding sequence is TGTGCCTACCAAACAGGGGGCAAAGGACAGCCCCAGCATTTT. This gives the protein CAYQTGGKGQPQHF.

The rearrangement links TRBV29-1 to TRBJ1-1; unclear D gene. The CDR3 length is 13 residues. V lost 3 bases and J 4 bases, leaving 12 bases between the germline ends. Germline V gives CDR1 SQVTM, CDR2 ANQGSEA. The CDR3 protein is CSVDTPRATEAFF. CDR3 nucleotide sequence: TGCAGCGTTGATACCCCGAGGGCCACTGAAGCTTTCTTT.

This chain joins TRBV28 and TRBJ1-1; D ambiguous. V lost 5 bases and J lost 4, with 20 bases in between. The CDR3 has 16 amino acids. The V gene's germline CDR1 is MDHEN and CDR2 SYDVKM. DNA for the CDR3: TGTGCCAGCAGTAGCGGTTCCCCCGCTGGAGGCACTGAAGCTTTCTTT. It codes for CASSSGSPAGGTEAFF.

The gene calls are TRBV18 and TRBJ2-3; 9 positions agree with TRBD1. The V and J ends lost 2 bases and 1 base, in that order; junction bases with no gene match: 4. The CDR3 totals 16 residues. Germline values: CDR1 KGHSH, CDR2 LQKENI. CDR3 sequence reads: CASSPGTGYGTDTQYF. CDR3 nucleotide sequence: TGTGCCAGCTCACCAGGGACAGGGTACGGCACAGATACGCAGTATTTT.

Turning to this clone: Germline is not matched at one junction end, which may reflect a read error. Other DNA sequences in the sample encode the same CDR3. The rearrangement uses TRBV29-1 and TRBJ2-5; tentative D call: TRBD1 (5 bases). Per germline, CDR1 SQVTM and CDR2 ANQGSEA. This CDR3 has 12 amino acids. The CDR3 sequence: CSVEGVGETQYF. Here the CDR3 DNA reads TGCAGCGTGGAAGGGGTAGGAGAGACCCAGTACTTC.

This clone was seen a single time. The same CDR3 arises from other DNA sequences in this sample as well. The chain has TRBV4-2 and TRBJ1-5; the D gene is possibly TRBD1 (5 bases). The V gene's germline CDR1 is LGHNA and CDR2 YNFKEQ. This CDR3 region has 15 residues. V gave up 0 bases and J gave up 3 bases, with 9 bases separating them. The CDR3 DNA reads as TGTGCCAGCAGCCAAGAAACCGGGACCAATCAGCCCCAGCATTTT. It translates to CASSQETGTNQPQHF.

The genes are TRBV11-2 and TRBJ1-2; a weak D match, TRBD1 (5 bases). Germline CDR1 SGHAT, CDR2 FQNNGV. The CDR3 consists of 12 residues. V was cut by 3 bases and J by 8 bases, with 10 bases left in between. Here the CDR3 DNA reads TGTGCCAGCAGCTTTGGAGGGGCGGGCTACACCTTC. Translated: CASSFGGAGYTF.

The chain recombines TRBV5-8 with TRBJ2-7; no definite D call. With 4 bases removed from V and 3 bases from J, the gap between germline ends came to 14 bases. Germline V gene sequence: CDR1 SGHTS, CDR2 YDEGEE. CDR3 size: 14 residues. CDR3 amino acids: CASSPRPFGYEQYF. The CDR3 DNA follows: TGTGCCAGCAGCCCCCGGCCGTTCGGCTACGAGCAGTACTTC. Complete variable domain (other parts from reference TRBV5-8 and TRBJ2-7): EAGVTQSPTHLIKTRGQQATLRCSPISGHTSVYWYQQALGLGLQFLLWYDEGEERNRGNFPPRFSGRQFPNYSSELNVNALELEDSALYLCASSPRPFGYEQYFGPGTRLTVT.

The chain uses TRBV30 and TRBJ1-1; TRBD1 agrees at 10 bases. The CDR3 has 16 residues. Germline V gene sequence: CDR1 GTSNPN, CDR2 SVGIG (reference sequence). V lost 2 bases, J lost 5 bases, and 11 bases stayed unmatched. The CDR3 region is CAWSSRQGARYTEAFF. Written as DNA, the CDR3 is TGTGCCTGGAGTAGTAGACAGGGGGCGCGATATACTGAAGCTTTCTTT.

This rearrangement joins TRBV7-9 to TRBJ2-2; 7 bases line up with TRBD1. Trimming at V came to 5 bases and at J to 4 bases, leaving 4 bases not matched to a gene. The CDR3 is 14 amino acids. Germline assignment: CDR1 SEHNR and CDR2 FQNEAQ (reference sequence). CDR3 in amino acids: CASSPDRFTGELFF. DNA for the CDR3: TGTGCCAGCAGCCCGGACAGGTTCACCGGGGAGCTGTTTTTT.

V is TRBV6-1 and J is TRBJ1-6; a possible D gene is TRBD1 (5 bases). V was shortened by 2 bases and J by 2 bases, with 10 bases between the two germline ends. Per germline, CDR1 MNHNS and CDR2 SASEGT. CDR3 length equals 16 residues. The CDR3 DNA follows: TGTGCCAGCAGTGAATTAGTGGGGGCCTATAATTCACCCCTCCACTTT. Protein: CASSELVGAYNSPLHF.

The V call is TRBV9, the J call TRBJ1-6, with 7 bases matching TRBD1. The CDR3 has 15 amino acids. Germline CDR1 reads SGDLS; CDR2 reads YYNGEE. With V trimmed by 5 bases and J by 5 bases, 7 bases remained unmatched. This CDR3 reads CASSADRVNNSPLHF. In DNA form, the CDR3 reads TGTGCCAGCAGTGCCGACAGGGTTAATAATTCACCCCTCCACTTT.

This chain links TRBV5-1 with TRBJ2-5; 10 bases line up with TRBD2. The germline V gene encodes CDR1 SGHRS and CDR2 YFSETQ. The CDR3 runs 16 residues. J lost 4 bases, V lost 1 base, and 7 bases had no gene match. The CDR3 coding sequence is TGCGCCAGCAGCTTGAATCCAGCGGGGGGGCCAGAGACCCAGTACTTC. Translated: CASSLNPAGGPETQYF.

J is TRBJ2-4 and V is TRBV7-2; TRBD2 aligns across 8 bases. The CDR3 extends over 17 amino acids. Looked up from germline, CDR1 is SGHTA and CDR2 is FQGNSA. V was pared by 5 bases and J by 2 bases, with 11 bases of the junction left unmatched. The chain's CDR3 is CASSISGGGATKNIQYF. DNA of the CDR3: TGTGCCAGCAGCATCTCCGGGGGGGGTGCGACCAAAAACATTCAGTACTTC.

V gene TRBV28 combines with J gene TRBJ1-1; D gene uncertain. This CDR3 is built from 14 residues. Germline V lookup: CDR1 MDHEN, CDR2 SYDVKM. V lost 2 bases and J lost 1, with 8 bases in between. In DNA form, the CDR3 reads TGTGCCAGCAGTTTAGGTCAGGAGAACACTGAAGCTTTCTTT. It is translated as CASSLGQENTEAFF.

As concerns this clone: In the same sample, other DNA sequences code for this CDR3. This sequence joins TRBV4-2 and TRBJ1-6; D not resolved. Germline-derived CDR1 and CDR2 are LGHNA and YNFKEQ. The length of the CDR3 is 16 residues. V lost 0 bases to trimming and J lost 6 bases, with 12 bases between them. CDR3 loop: CASSQDPGGSNSPLHF. In nucleotides, the CDR3 is TGTGCCAGCAGCCAAGATCCGGGAGGGTCTAATTCACCCCTCCACTTT.

In this sample, this clone is medium-sized. The chain is built from TRBV30 and TRBJ1-1; D perhaps matches TRBD1 (5 bases). The CDR3 is made up of 14 amino acids. The ends were cut back, 3 bases at V and 6 bases at J, with 17 bases in the middle. Per the germline V gene, CDR1 is GTSNPN and CDR2 is SVGIG (reference sequence). The CDR3 bases are TGTGCCTGGAGAAAGGGGTTTATTGCCCCTGAAGCTTTCTTT. Protein sequence: CAWRKGFIAPEAFF.